This T cell receptor (beta chain) appears in the sequencing data of a study of blood T cell repertoires in COVID-19 (dated by TCRdb to the early 2020s). Concerning the study at large: Samples from collaborators originated in the United States, Italy and Spain and spanned both the acute and convalescent phases of COVID-19. The material from the prospective study consisted of cDNA or gDNA derived from T cells, B-cell-depleted T cells, or PBMCs. Subjects who had been exposed to COVID-19, were actively infected with it, or had recovered from it provided the deeply sampled blood TCRbeta repertoires that made up the dataset. The repertoires were released in a freely available public database intended as a resource for research on the immune response to SARS-CoV-2. Samples were obtained from the ongoing ImmuneRACE study (first 160 participants) and from over 1,000 subjects provided by 6 global collaborators. The sample metadata nearly always contained a de-identified subject ID, COVID-19 status, age in years and sex. Where available, HLA class I and class II types were obtained from metadata supplied by the sample provider rather than from assay-based typing. Here is what the overall study found, with its caveats: Clinical and demographic metadata were provided uncurated, with the amount varying by source and participant.

The CDR3 has 16 amino acids, counting the end cysteine and phenylalanine. The sequence is cut down to CDR3 DNA, 48 bases in frame from base 1. The germline V gene encodes CDR1 SGHNT and CDR2 YYREEE (reference sequence). Trimming costs V 0 bases and J 4 bases, and their ends lie 13 bases apart. In Seattle, one collaborating source enrolled patients while the infection was active and tracked those patients longitudinally over the course of disease. The collaborating institutions used their own protocols to collect whole blood in K2EDTA tubes. For TCRbeta analysis, collaborators shipped samples in one of three forms: frozen whole blood, isolated PBMCs, or DNA extracted from either of those sample types. TCRbeta CDR3 regions were amplified from genomic DNA by means of the immunoSEQ Assay, a bias-controlled multiplex PCR. On the authors' methods: The number of nucleated cells in each sample was estimated from the amplification of reference gene primers within the assay. To quantify the absolute abundance of each unique TCRbeta CDR3 rearrangement, sequence reads were collapsed and filtered. For each sample, productive Simpson clonality was calculated as the square root of Simpson's diversity index over productive rearrangements. TCRdb mirrors the immuneACCESS table, restricted to in-frame sequences. Some clones are absent from its copies; in checked studies, under half trace to an unresolved V gene, and the reason for the others is unknown. That table is the source of V, J and clone size, and D and trimming were worked out from the DNA. The sample has some 300,000 clones on record, around 90% of them singletons. In total, the top ten clones hold roughly 6% of the sample.

With respect to this clone: Its antigen is still unknown. The record has no base qualities; no much larger clone is one base away.

The TCR was taken from a woman between 45 and 65 years old with COVID-19, enrolled during active disease. Sequenced input: peripheral blood. The rearrangement joined TRBV5-4 to TRBJ2-2; TRBD1 could be the D gene, as 7 bases match. In nucleotides, the sequence is TGTGCCAGCAGCTTGGCCGACAGGGAGGTCACCGGGGAGCTGTTTTTT. This translates into CASSLADREVTGELFF.